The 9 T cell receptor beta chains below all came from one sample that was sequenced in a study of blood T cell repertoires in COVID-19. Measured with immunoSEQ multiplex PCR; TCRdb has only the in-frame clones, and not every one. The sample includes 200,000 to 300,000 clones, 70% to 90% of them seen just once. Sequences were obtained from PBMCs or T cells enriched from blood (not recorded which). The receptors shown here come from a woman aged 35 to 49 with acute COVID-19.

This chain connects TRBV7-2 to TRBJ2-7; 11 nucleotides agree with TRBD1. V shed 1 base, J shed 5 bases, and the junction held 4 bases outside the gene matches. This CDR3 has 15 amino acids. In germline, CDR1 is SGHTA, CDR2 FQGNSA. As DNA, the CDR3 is TGTGCCAGCAGCTTAGAGGACAGGGGGCGTAACGAGCAGTACTTC. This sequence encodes CASSLEDRGRNEQYF.

CDR3 sequence: CASSGTQGSTEAFF. The CDR3 nucleotides are TGTGCCAGCAGCGGGACACAGGGTAGCACTGAAGCTTTCTTT. This chain uses TRBV9 with TRBJ1-1; D may be TRBD1 (6 bases). This CDR3 spans 14 amino acids. CDR1 is SGDLS and CDR2 is YYNGEE in the germline V gene. V lost 3 bases and J lost 4, with 13 bases in between.

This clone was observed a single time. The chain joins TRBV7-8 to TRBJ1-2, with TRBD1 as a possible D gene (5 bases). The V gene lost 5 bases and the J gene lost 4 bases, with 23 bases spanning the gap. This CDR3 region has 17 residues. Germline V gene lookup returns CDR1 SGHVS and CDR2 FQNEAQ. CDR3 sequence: CASSPGSGRGASYGYTF. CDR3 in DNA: TGTGCCAGCAGCCCTGGCTCGGGGCGGGGAGCATCCTATGGCTACACCTTC. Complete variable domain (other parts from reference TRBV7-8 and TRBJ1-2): GAGVSQSPRYKVAKRGQDVALRCDPISGHVSLFWYQQALGQGPEFLTYFQNEAQLDKSGLPSDRFFAERPEGSVSTLKIQRTQQEDSAVYLCASSPGSGRGASYGYTFGSGTRLTVV.

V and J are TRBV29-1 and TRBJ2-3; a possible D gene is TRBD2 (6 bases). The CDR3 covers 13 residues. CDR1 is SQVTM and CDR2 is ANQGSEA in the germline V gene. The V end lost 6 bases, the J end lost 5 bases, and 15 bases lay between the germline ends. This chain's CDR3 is CSVQGGVIDTQYF. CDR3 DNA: TGCAGCGTCCAGGGCGGGGTTATAGATACGCAGTATTTT.

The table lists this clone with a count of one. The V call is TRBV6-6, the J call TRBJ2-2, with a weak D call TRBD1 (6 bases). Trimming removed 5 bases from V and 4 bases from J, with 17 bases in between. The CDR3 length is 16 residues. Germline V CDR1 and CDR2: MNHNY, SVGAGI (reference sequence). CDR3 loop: CASSRPTGLGTGELFF. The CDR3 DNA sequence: TGTGCCAGCAGTCGACCTACAGGGTTGGGCACCGGGGAGCTGTTTTTT.

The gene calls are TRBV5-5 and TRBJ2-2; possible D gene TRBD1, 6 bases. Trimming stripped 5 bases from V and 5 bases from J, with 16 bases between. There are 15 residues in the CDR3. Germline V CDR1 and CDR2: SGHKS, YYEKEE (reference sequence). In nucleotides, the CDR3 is TGTGCCAGCAGACGGGACCGAGGGGGTACCGGGGAGCTGTTTTTT. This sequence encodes CASRRDRGGTGELFF.

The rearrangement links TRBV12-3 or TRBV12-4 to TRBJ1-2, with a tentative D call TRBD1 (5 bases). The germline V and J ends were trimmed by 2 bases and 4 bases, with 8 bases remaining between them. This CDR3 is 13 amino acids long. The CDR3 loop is CASSLTGTYGYTF. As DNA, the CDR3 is TGTGCCAGCAGTTTAACAGGCACCTATGGCTACACCTTC.

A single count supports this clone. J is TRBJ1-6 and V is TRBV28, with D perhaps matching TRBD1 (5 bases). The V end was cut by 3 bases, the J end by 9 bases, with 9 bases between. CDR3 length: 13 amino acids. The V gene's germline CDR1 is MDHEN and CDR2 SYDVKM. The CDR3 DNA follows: TGTGCCAGCAGTTTTAGGGGCCCTTCACCCCTCCACTTT. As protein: CASSFRGPSPLHF.

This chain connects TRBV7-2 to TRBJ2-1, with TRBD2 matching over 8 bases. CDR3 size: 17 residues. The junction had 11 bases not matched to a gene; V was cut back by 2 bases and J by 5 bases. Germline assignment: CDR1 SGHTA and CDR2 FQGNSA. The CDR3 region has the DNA TGTGCCAGCAGCTTACGCGTTTTAGCGGGGCTAAACAATGAGCAGTTCTTC. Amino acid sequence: CASSLRVLAGLNNEQFF.